The 28 T cell receptor beta chains given below trace back to one sample, sequenced in a study of OX40 agonist ivuxolimab in advanced cancers. Produced via immunoSEQ multiplex PCR; TCRdb's table is partial and in-frame only. The table shows over 50,000 clones, with about 86% occurring only once. Specimen: CD4+ or CD8+ T cells sorted from blood, collected in a trial of the OX40 agonist ivuxolimab. All receptors come from an adult with an advanced solid tumor such as melanoma, head and neck, liver or kidney cancer.

This clone was recorded once. The chain recombines TRBV4-1 with TRBJ2-1; D unresolved. Germline lookup yields CDR1 MGHRA and CDR2 YSYEKL. CDR3 size: 15 residues. Trimming pared 6 bases from V and 0 bases from J, leaving 12 bases between. This chain's CDR3 is CASRLDSSSYNEQFF. The DNA for the CDR3 is TGCGCCAGCAGACTTGATTCAAGCTCCTACAATGAGCAGTTCTTC.

The J gene is TRBJ2-6, the V gene TRBV9; D is unclear. The germline gives CDR1 SGDLS, CDR2 YYNGEE. This CDR3 is built from 15 residues. Trimming cost V 5 bases and J 4 bases, with 13 bases left between them. The CDR3, as DNA: TGTGCCAGCAGTCCCGGGTCACTAGGGGCCAACGTCCTGACTTTC. It translates to CASSPGSLGANVLTF.

The chain couples TRBV5-1 to TRBJ2-1, with 7 bases that match TRBD2. Germline V gene sequence: CDR1 SGHRS, CDR2 YFSETQ. There are 14 residues in the CDR3. V lost 4 bases to trimming and J lost 7 bases; unmatched junction nucleotides: 8. CDR3 loop: CASSDPTGGNEQFF. For the CDR3, the DNA is TGCGCCAGCAGCGACCCGACCGGGGGGAATGAGCAGTTCTTC.

J is TRBJ2-3 and V is TRBV7-3, with 7 positions matching TRBD2. V was clipped by 4 bases and J by 8 bases; unmatched bases: 6. Looked up from germline, CDR1 is SGHTA and CDR2 is FQGTGA. The CDR3 runs to 13 residues. The CDR3 protein is CASSSYLAGTQYF. The CDR3 DNA sequence: TGTGCCAGCAGCTCCTATTTAGCGGGTACGCAGTATTTT.

The chain recombines TRBV5-6 with TRBJ1-3; 8 positions agree with TRBD1. V lost 2 bases to trimming and J lost 4 bases; unmatched junction nucleotides: 5. This CDR3 has 15 amino acids. Per the germline V gene, CDR1 is SGHDT and CDR2 is YYEEEE. CDR3 DNA sequence: TGTGCCAGCAGCTTACAGGGGGGCGGAGGAAACACCATATATTTT. This gives the protein CASSLQGGGGNTIYF. Filled out from reference TRBV5-6 and TRBJ1-3, the complete variable domain reads DAGVTQSPTHLIKTRGQQVTLRCSPKSGHDTVSWYQQALGQGPQFIFQYYEEEERQRGNFPDRFSGHQFPNYSSELNVNALLLGDSALYLCASSLQGGGGNTIYFGEGSWLTVV.

This clone has only a few counts. The chain carries TRBV7-2 and TRBJ2-2; D uncertain. CDR1 and CDR2 from the germline V gene are SGHTA and FQGNSA. V dropped 1 base and J dropped 2 bases, with 11 bases sitting between them. CDR3 length equals 16 residues. The CDR3 loop reads CASSLGAHSNTGELFF. The CDR3 region has the DNA TGTGCCAGCAGCTTAGGCGCCCATAGTAACACCGGGGAGCTGTTTTTT.

The V and J genes are TRBV15 and TRBJ1-5; D remains unclear. Trimming took off 1 base at V and 8 bases at J, with 6 bases between the two ends. Germline CDR1 is LNHNV and CDR2 is YYDKDF (reference sequence). The CDR3 runs to 12 residues. This CDR3 is CATSRVSEPQHF. CDR3 in DNA: TGTGCCACCAGCAGAGTTTCGGAGCCCCAGCATTTT.

The chain carries TRBV6-6 and TRBJ2-7; D is uncertain. In germline, CDR1 is MNHNY, CDR2 SVGAGI (reference sequence). V was trimmed by 10 bases and J by 7 bases, leaving 14 bases between them. There are 11 residues in the CDR3. The CDR3 sequence is CATNALGEQYF. DNA for the CDR3: TGTGCCACCAACGCTCTGGGGGAGCAGTACTTC.

The V and J genes are TRBV5-8 and TRBJ1-4; TRBD1 matches at 7 bases. V lost 4 bases to trimming and J lost 4 bases; unmatched junction nucleotides: 4. The germline gives CDR1 SGHTS, CDR2 YDEGEE. CDR3 length: 14 amino acids. The CDR3 sequence: CASSKGQHNEKLFF. The CDR3 region has the DNA TGTGCCAGCAGCAAGGGACAGCATAATGAAAAACTGTTTTTT.

The rearrangement joins TRBV28 to TRBJ1-6; D may be TRBD1 (5 bases). Trimming left V 6 bases short and J 9 bases short, with 15 bases between. The CDR3 is 14 amino acids. The germline gives CDR1 MDHEN, CDR2 SYDVKM. The CDR3, as DNA: TGTGCCAGCAGAGTAGGGACTCGTGTTTCACCCCTCCACTTT. Protein product: CASRVGTRVSPLHF.

The gene calls are TRBV19 and TRBJ2-5; 11 bases match TRBD2. With the DNA end fitting TRBJ2-7 better, the J assignment may be wrong. Germline lookup yields CDR1 LNHDA and CDR2 SQIVND (reference sequence). This CDR3 comprises 16 residues. Here the CDR3 reads CASSAPPLAGEYEQYF. For the CDR3, the DNA is TGTGCCAGTAGTGCACCCCCACTAGCGGGAGAGTACGAGCAGTACTTC.

This rearrangement joins TRBV5-1 to TRBJ2-7; 7 bases line up with TRBD1. The trim removed 2 bases at V and 2 bases at J, leaving 25 bases unmatched. CDR3 length: 21 residues. Germline assignment: CDR1 SGHRS and CDR2 YFSETQ. CDR3 DNA: TGCGCCAGCAGCTTAGGGACCCCCAGGACAGGTACCTTCCTGGTGGCCTACGAGCAGTACTTC. It specifies CASSLGTPRTGTFLVAYEQYF.

The chain recombines TRBV18 with TRBJ2-1; no clear D gene. Germline V gives CDR1 KGHSH, CDR2 LQKENI. The V and J ends lost 2 bases and 7 bases respectively, with 18 bases between them. CDR3 length equals 16 residues. The CDR3 sequence: CASSPTVPTGINEQFF. CDR3 coding DNA: TGTGCCAGCTCACCAACGGTCCCGACCGGAATAAATGAGCAGTTCTTC.

The CDR3 region is CASSWGTGVGQPQHF. Here the CDR3 DNA reads TGTGCCAGCAGCTGGGGGACAGGGGTGGGTCAGCCCCAGCATTTT. The rearrangement links TRBV7-2 to TRBJ1-5; 10 positions agree with TRBD1. Germline V gene sequence: CDR1 SGHTA, CDR2 FQGNSA. The CDR3 is made up of 15 amino acids. V shed 4 bases and J 6 bases; nucleotides not matched to a gene: 6.

The chain couples TRBV30 to TRBJ1-3; 7 nucleotides line up with TRBD1. The CDR3 length is 16 residues. CDR1 is GTSNPN, CDR2 SVGIG, per germline (reference sequence). Trimming cost V 0 bases and J 5 bases; bases outside gene matches: 10. The CDR3 sequence is CAWSVPPQGIRNTIYF. The CDR3 DNA reads as TGTGCCTGGAGTGTACCGCCACAGGGGATAAGAAACACCATATATTTT.

Only one count was recorded for this clone. The rearrangement links TRBV5-6 to TRBJ2-7, with 8 bases identical to TRBD1. From germline, CDR1 is SGHDT and CDR2 YYEEEE. The J segment lost 6 bases and the V segment lost 0 bases, leaving 2 bases of the junction unmatched. CDR3 length: 13 residues. CDR3 sequence (DNA): TGTGCCAGCAGCTTGGCAGGGGGCTCCGAGCAGTACTTC. Protein product: CASSLAGGSEQYF. The entire variable domain, with the rest obtained from reference TRBV5-6 and TRBJ2-7, is as follows: DAGVTQSPTHLIKTRGQQVTLRCSPKSGHDTVSWYQQALGQGPQFIFQYYEEEERQRGNFPDRFSGHQFPNYSSELNVNALLLGDSALYLCASSLAGGSEQYFGPGTRLTVT.

The chain is built from TRBV5-8 and TRBJ1-4, with D hard to call. Trimming shortened V by 4 bases and J by 0 bases, and 13 bases separated the two germline ends. Germline assignment: CDR1 SGHTS and CDR2 YDEGEE. This CDR3 has 16 residues. The CDR3 DNA reads as TGTGCCAGCAGCCGTTTGCGGGTGGCAACTAATGAAAAACTGTTTTTT. Its protein is CASSRLRVATNEKLFF.

The chain joins TRBV19 to TRBJ2-1; 7 bases match TRBD2. The V gene end was trimmed by 1 base and the J gene end by 5 bases; junction bases not matched to a gene: 5. Germline V lookup: CDR1 LNHDA, CDR2 SQIVND (reference sequence). The CDR3 length is 15 residues. This CDR3 is CASSIGGRAHNEQFF. The DNA for the CDR3 is TGTGCCAGTAGTATAGGGGGGAGGGCCCACAATGAGCAGTTCTTC.

The chain carries TRBV4-1 and TRBJ1-3, with D unclear. Deletions cut 4 bases from V and 4 bases from J, with 11 bases between. Germline V lookup: CDR1 MGHRA, CDR2 YSYEKL. The CDR3 runs 14 residues. CDR3 coding DNA: TGCGCCAGCAGCCCCTTACGGATCGGAAACACCATATATTTT. Translating it yields CASSPLRIGNTIYF.

The chain links TRBV30 to TRBJ2-1; 8 bases map to TRBD2. CDR3 length: 12 residues. The germline CDR1 and CDR2 sequences are GTSNPN and SVGIG (reference sequence). V was clipped by 7 bases and J by 5 bases; unmatched bases: 4. The CDR3 DNA is TGTGCCTTGGGACTAGTGAACAATGAGCAGTTCTTC. This encodes CALGLVNNEQFF.

J is TRBJ2-1 and V is TRBV6-1; TRBD2 matches at 9 bases. This CDR3 is 13 amino acids long. From germline, CDR1 is MNHNS and CDR2 SASEGT. Trimming cost V 5 bases and J 7 bases; bases outside gene matches: 3. The CDR3 here is CASSPTSGNEQFF. The CDR3 DNA is TGTGCCAGCAGTCCGACTAGCGGAAATGAGCAGTTCTTC.

The chain recombines TRBV7-9 with TRBJ2-7; D possibly corresponds to TRBD2 (6 bases). Germline CDR1 and CDR2: SEHNR and FQNEAQ (reference sequence). The CDR3 has 13 residues. Trimming removed 2 bases at V and 5 bases at J, with 10 bases between. In DNA form, the CDR3 reads TGTGCCAGCAGCTTAACTAGCTTCGACGAGCAGTACTTC. This gives the protein CASSLTSFDEQYF.

This chain joins TRBV18 and TRBJ1-5, with 9 bases that match TRBD1. J lost 6 bases, V lost 3 bases, and 3 bases had no gene match. From germline, CDR1 is KGHSH and CDR2 LQKENI. The CDR3 has 14 amino acids. The CDR3 protein is CASSPGQGFQPQHF. The CDR3 DNA reads as TGTGCCAGCTCACCGGGACAGGGCTTTCAGCCCCAGCATTTT.

This chain joins TRBV7-2 and TRBJ1-2, with 9 bases that match TRBD1. CDR3 length: 15 amino acids. V was pared by 5 bases and J by 5 bases, with 9 bases of the junction left unmatched. The germline CDR1 and CDR2 sequences are SGHTA and FQGNSA. The CDR3 spells CASSIFTGGGYGYTF. As DNA, the CDR3 is TGTGCCAGCAGCATCTTTACAGGGGGCGGATATGGCTACACCTTC.

This clone came up once. The chain uses TRBV4-1 and TRBJ2-7; 10 bases match TRBD1. V lost 0 bases and J lost 3; bases outside the gene matches: 17. CDR1 MGHRA and CDR2 YSYEKL come from the germline V gene. The CDR3 is 20 amino acids. In DNA, the CDR3 is TGCGCCAGCAGCCAAGATCGGGGACAGGGGTGGACTAGCAGCTACTACGAGCAGTACTTC. Translating it yields CASSQDRGQGWTSSYYEQYF.

V is TRBV2 and J is TRBJ2-1, with TRBD1 matching 10 bases. The CDR3 is 14 residues long. V lost 7 bases and J lost 9; bases outside the gene matches: 9. Germline V gene sequence: CDR1 SNHLY, CDR2 FYNNEI. CDR3 residues: CASIMDRGTTEQFF. The CDR3 DNA sequence: TGTGCCAGCATTATGGACAGGGGGACCACTGAGCAGTTCTTC.

V and J are TRBV11-2 and TRBJ1-2; tentatively, D is TRBD1 (6 bases). The CDR3 totals 15 residues. From germline, CDR1 is SGHAT and CDR2 FQNNGV. Deletions cut 2 bases from V and 3 bases from J, with 13 bases between. CDR3 amino acids: CASSLTWDTYYGYTF. The CDR3 DNA is TGTGCCAGCAGCTTAACCTGGGACACCTACTATGGCTACACCTTC. The full variable domain, with the rest looked up from reference TRBV11-2 and TRBJ1-2, is EAGVAQSPRYKIIEKRQSVAFWCNPISGHATLYWYQQILGQGPKLLIQFQNNGVVDDSQLPKDRFSAERLKGVDSTLKIQPAKLEDSAVYLCASSLTWDTYYGYTFGSGTRLTVV.

The chain recombines TRBV7-2 with TRBJ2-3; 11 positions match TRBD2. Germline CDR1 and CDR2: SGHTA and FQGNSA. The ends lost 5 bases at V and 2 bases at J; junction bases unmatched: 6. CDR3 length: 16 amino acids. CDR3 residues: CASSQGTSGNTDTQYF. CDR3 coding DNA: TGTGCCAGCAGCCAGGGGACTAGCGGAAACACAGATACGCAGTATTTT.